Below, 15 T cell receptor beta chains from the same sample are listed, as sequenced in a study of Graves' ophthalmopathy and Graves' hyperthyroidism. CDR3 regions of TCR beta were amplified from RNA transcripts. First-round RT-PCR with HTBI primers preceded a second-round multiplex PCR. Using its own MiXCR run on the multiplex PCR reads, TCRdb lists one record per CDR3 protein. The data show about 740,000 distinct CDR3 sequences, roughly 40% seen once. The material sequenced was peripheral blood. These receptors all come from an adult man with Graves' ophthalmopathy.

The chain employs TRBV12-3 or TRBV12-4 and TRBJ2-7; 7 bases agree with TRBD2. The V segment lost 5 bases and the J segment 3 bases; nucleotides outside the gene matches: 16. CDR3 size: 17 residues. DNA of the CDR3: TGTGCCAGCAGTCGTTCAGTCCGGGGCGGGGGAGACTACGAGCAGTACTTC. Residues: CASSRSVRGGGDYEQYF.

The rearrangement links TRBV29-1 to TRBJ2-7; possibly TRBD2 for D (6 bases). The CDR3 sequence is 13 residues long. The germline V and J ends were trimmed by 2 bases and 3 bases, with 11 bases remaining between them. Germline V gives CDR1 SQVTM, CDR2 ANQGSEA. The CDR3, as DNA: TGCAGCGTTGAACTAGGCGGGGTCTACGAGCAGTACTTC. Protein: CSVELGGVYEQYF.

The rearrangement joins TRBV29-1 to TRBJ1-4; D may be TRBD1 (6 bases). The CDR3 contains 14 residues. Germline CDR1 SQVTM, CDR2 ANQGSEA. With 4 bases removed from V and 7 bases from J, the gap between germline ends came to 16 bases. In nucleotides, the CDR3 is TGCAGCGTTGGGACAGCGGTGACGGGTGAAAAACTGTTTTTT. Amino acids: CSVGTAVTGEKLFF. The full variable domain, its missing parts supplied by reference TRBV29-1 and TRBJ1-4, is SAVISQKPSRDICQRGTSLTIQCQVDSQVTMMFWYRQQPGQSLTLIATANQGSEATYESGFVIDKFPISRPNLTFSTLTVSNMSPEDSSIYLCSVGTAVTGEKLFFGSGTQLSVL.

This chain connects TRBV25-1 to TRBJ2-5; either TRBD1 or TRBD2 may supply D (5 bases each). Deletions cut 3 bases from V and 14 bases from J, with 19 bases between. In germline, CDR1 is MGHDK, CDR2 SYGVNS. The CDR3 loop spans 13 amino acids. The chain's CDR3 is CASSDSAGTHAYF. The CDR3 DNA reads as TGTGCCAGCAGTGATAGTGCCGGGACGCACGCTTACTTC.

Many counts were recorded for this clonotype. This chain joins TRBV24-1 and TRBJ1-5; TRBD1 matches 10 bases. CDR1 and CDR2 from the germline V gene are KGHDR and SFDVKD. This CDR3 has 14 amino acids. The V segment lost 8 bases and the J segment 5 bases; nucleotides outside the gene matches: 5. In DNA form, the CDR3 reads TGTGCCACCAACCCCGGGACAGGGGATCAGCCCCAGCATTTT. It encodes CATNPGTGDQPQHF.

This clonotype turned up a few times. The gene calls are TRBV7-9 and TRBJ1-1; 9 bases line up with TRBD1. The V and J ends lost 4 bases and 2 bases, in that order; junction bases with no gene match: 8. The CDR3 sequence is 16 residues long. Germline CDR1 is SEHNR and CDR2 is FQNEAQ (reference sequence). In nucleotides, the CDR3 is TGTGCCAGCAGCTCCACGGACAGGGGAAGAAACACTGAAGCTTTCTTT. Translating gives CASSSTDRGRNTEAFF.

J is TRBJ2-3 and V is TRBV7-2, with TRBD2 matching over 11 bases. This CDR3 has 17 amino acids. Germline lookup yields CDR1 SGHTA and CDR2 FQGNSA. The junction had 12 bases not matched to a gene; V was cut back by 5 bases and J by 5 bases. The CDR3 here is CASSTTGTSGLGDTQYF. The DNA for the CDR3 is TGTGCCAGCAGCACAACCGGGACTAGCGGTTTGGGAGATACGCAGTATTTT. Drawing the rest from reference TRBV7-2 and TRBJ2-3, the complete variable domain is GAGVSQSPSNKVTEKGKDVELRCDPISGHTALYWYRQSLGQGLEFLIYFQGNSAPDKSGLPSDRFSAERTGGSVSTLTIQRTQQEDSAVYLCASSTTGTSGLGDTQYFGPGTRLTVL.

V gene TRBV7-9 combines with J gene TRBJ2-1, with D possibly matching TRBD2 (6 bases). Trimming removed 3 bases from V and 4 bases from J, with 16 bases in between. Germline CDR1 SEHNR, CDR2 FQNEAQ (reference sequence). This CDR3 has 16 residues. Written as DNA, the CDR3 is TGTGCCAGCAGCTTGGACGGGAGCGGGCCTTACAATGAGCAGTTCTTC. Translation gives CASSLDGSGPYNEQFF.

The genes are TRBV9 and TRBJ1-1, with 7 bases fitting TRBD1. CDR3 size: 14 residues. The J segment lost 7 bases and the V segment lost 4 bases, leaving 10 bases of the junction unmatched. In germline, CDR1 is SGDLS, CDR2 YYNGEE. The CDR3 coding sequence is TGTGCCAGCAGCCAAGGGGGCGGCTCTAATGAAGCTTTCTTT. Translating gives CASSQGGGSNEAFF.

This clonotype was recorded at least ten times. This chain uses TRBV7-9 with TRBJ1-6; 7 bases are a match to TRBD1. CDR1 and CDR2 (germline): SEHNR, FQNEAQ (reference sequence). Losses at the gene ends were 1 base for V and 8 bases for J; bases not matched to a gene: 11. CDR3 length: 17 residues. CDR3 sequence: CASSLERQGSSHSPLHF. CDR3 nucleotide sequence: TGTGCCAGCAGCTTAGAGCGACAGGGTAGTTCGCATTCACCCCTCCACTTT.

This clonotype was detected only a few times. CDR3 nucleotides: TGTGCCAGCAGCCCGGCTCCAGGGAAGCAGTACTTC. Translated, it gives CASSPAPGKQYF. The rearrangement uses TRBV7-2 and TRBJ2-7, with D perhaps matching TRBD1 (5 bases). From germline, CDR1 is SGHTA and CDR2 FQGNSA. There are 12 residues in the CDR3. Trimming took 5 bases from V and 8 from J, leaving 13 bases between them.

CDR3 region: CASSLTAGASTRLYGYTF. For the CDR3, the DNA is TGTGCCAGCAGCTTAACGGCCGGGGCATCCACCCGCCTCTATGGCTACACCTTC. This sequence joins TRBV7-3 and TRBJ1-2, with a weak D call TRBD1 (5 bases). The V gene's germline CDR1 is SGHTA and CDR2 FQGTGA. The CDR3 runs to 18 residues. Trimming took 0 bases from V and 4 from J, leaving 21 bases between them.

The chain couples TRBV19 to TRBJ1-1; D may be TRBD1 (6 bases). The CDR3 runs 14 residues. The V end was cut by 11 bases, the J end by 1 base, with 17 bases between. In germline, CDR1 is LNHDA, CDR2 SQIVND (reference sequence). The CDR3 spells CAWSPGHRNTEAFF. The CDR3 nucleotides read TGTGCCTGGAGTCCGGGACACAGGAACACTGAAGCTTTCTTT. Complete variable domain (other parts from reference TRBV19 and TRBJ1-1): DGGITQSPKYLFRKEGQNVTLSCEQNLNHDAMYWYRQDPGQGLRLIYYSQIVNDFQKGDIAEGYSVSREKKESFPLTVTSAQKNPTAFYLCAWSPGHRNTEAFFGQGTRLTVV.

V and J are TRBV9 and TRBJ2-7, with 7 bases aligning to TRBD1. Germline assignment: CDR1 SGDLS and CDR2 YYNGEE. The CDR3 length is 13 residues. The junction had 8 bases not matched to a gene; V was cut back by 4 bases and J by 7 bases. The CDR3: CASSRQGLGEQYF. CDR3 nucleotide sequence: TGTGCCAGCAGCCGACAGGGTCTCGGTGAGCAGTACTTC.

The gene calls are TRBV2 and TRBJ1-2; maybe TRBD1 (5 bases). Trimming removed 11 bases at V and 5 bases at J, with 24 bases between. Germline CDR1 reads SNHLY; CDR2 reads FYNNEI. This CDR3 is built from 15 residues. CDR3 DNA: TGTGCCTGGAGTTACCCGGGACGCGGGGGATATGGCTACACCTTC. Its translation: CAWSYPGRGGYGYTF.